Below, 5 T cell receptor beta chains from the same sample are listed, as sequenced in a study of blood T cells in healthy people across ages. Primers used in a second PCR of about 6 to 12 cycles were a sample-barcoded 5' primer and a J-beta primer mix. Each CDR3 protein is one row after TCRdb ran MiXCR on the 5' RACE reads. The table has 700,000 or so distinct CDR3 sequences, about 20% seen once. Source material: blood. These receptors were taken from a man in his sixties or seventies in good health.

The V gene is TRBV7-9, the J gene TRBJ2-3, with 9 bases fitting TRBD2. The CDR3 loop spans 17 amino acids. Germline V gives CDR1 SEHNR, CDR2 FQNEAQ (reference sequence). After removal of 4 bases from V and 2 bases from J, the junction contained 10 bases not matched to a gene. The CDR3 is CASSYRMVAGVTDTQYF. The CDR3 bases are TGTGCCAGCAGCTACCGGATGGTAGCGGGGGTCACAGATACGCAGTATTTT.

The chain recombines TRBV12-3 or TRBV12-4 with TRBJ2-7, with TRBD1 matching 7 bases. V dropped 5 bases and J dropped 4; count of bases not matched to a gene: 5. The CDR3 consists of 13 residues. CDR3 protein: CASSPHRGYEQYF. The CDR3 DNA is TGTGCCAGCAGTCCTCACAGGGGTTACGAGCAGTACTTC.

This clonotype was observed once. V is TRBV29-1 and J is TRBJ2-5; 14 positions match TRBD2. The germline V gene has CDR1 SQVTM and CDR2 ANQGSEA. This CDR3 has 18 amino acids. J lost 2 bases, V lost 6 bases, and 14 bases had no gene match. CDR3 protein: CSVGNYLTSGGAQETQYF. In nucleotides, the CDR3 is TGCAGCGTCGGAAACTACTTGACTAGCGGGGGGGCACAAGAGACCCAGTACTTC.

This clonotype was observed at least ten times. This chain uses TRBV10-3 with TRBJ2-5, with D unclear. This CDR3 is built from 12 residues. Germline-derived CDR1 and CDR2 are ENHRY and SYGVKD. V gave up 6 bases and J gave up 9 bases, with 14 bases separating them. The CDR3 DNA sequence: TGTGCCATCAGCCCCTCTGATGGGGCCCAGTACTTC. Protein product: CAISPSDGAQYF.

This clonotype has only a few counts. The rearrangement uses TRBV14 and TRBJ2-5; no firm D call. The DNA end favors TRBJ2-1, so the J call may be wrong. The CDR3 covers 15 residues. Germline assignment: CDR1 SGHDN and CDR2 FVKESK. The CDR3 region is CASSQTAGGNHEQFF. In DNA form, the CDR3 reads TGTGCCAGCAGCCAAACCGCTGGTGGGAACCATGAGCAGTTCTTC.